A single sample gave rise to the 21 T cell receptor beta chains below, sequenced in a study of blood T cell repertoires in COVID-19. TCRdb's table, derived via immunoSEQ multiplex PCR, lists solely in-frame clones and lacks some. This table has 200,000 to 250,000 clones, around nine tenths appearing once. The specimen was peripheral blood. The receptors were gathered from a man aged 60 to 75 who had recovered from COVID-19.

Comments on this clone: One end of the junction does not line up with germline, which may come from a read error. The V gene is TRBV7-3, the J gene TRBJ1-1; tentatively, D is TRBD1 (6 bases). Germline CDR1 SGHTA, CDR2 FQGTGA. The CDR3 sequence is 14 residues long. CDR3 coding DNA: TGTGTCAGCAGTCCGGGACACACCAACACTGAAGCTTTCTTT. Protein product: CVSSPGHTNTEAFF.

This rearrangement joins TRBV6-6 to TRBJ1-1; D is undetermined. V gave up 5 bases and J gave up 6 bases, with 7 bases separating them. This CDR3 is built from 11 residues. Germline V lookup: CDR1 MNHNY, CDR2 SVGAGI (reference sequence). CDR3 loop: CASSHSAEAFF. The CDR3 nucleotides are TGTGCCAGCAGTCATTCGGCTGAAGCTTTCTTT.

V is TRBV11-3 and J is TRBJ2-1; 8 bases are shared with TRBD2. The ends lost 5 bases at V and 2 bases at J; junction bases unmatched: 5. Germline-derived CDR1 and CDR2 are SGHNT and YENEEA. The CDR3 consists of 15 residues. The CDR3: CASSTSGSPYNEQFF. CDR3 in DNA: TGTGCCAGCAGCACCAGCGGGAGCCCCTACAATGAGCAGTTCTTC.

This clone was recorded only once. This chain connects TRBV19 to TRBJ2-7; 11 bases map to TRBD2. Trimming cost V 6 bases and J 6 bases; bases outside gene matches: 7. Germline V gives CDR1 LNHDA, CDR2 SQIVND (reference sequence). The CDR3 consists of 14 residues. As DNA, the CDR3 is TGTGCCAGTAGCAGACTAGCGGGGACCTGCGAGCAGTACTTC. Translation: CASSRLAGTCEQYF.

The genes are TRBV6-5 and TRBJ1-1; D is perhaps TRBD1 (5 bases). CDR1 and CDR2 from the germline V gene are MNHEY and SVGAGI. This CDR3 has 15 amino acids. Trimming took off 2 bases at V and 11 bases at J, with 21 bases between the two ends. The CDR3 sequence: CASSYQSTVLGGAFF. The CDR3 coding sequence is TGTGCCAGCAGTTACCAATCGACAGTCCTCGGGGGGGCTTTCTTT.

The V and J genes are TRBV4-1 and TRBJ1-3, with 8 bases that match TRBD1. V lost 0 bases, J lost 5 bases, and 3 bases stayed unmatched. Germline values: CDR1 MGHRA, CDR2 YSYEKL. CDR3 length equals 15 residues. The DNA of the CDR3 is TGCGCCAGCAGCCAAGACGGACAGGGCAGAAACACCATATATTTT. Protein: CASSQDGQGRNTIYF.

The rearrangement uses TRBV6-1 and TRBJ1-2; D gene uncertain. Trimming removed 3 bases at V and 8 bases at J, with 4 bases between. Germline loops: CDR1 MNHNS, CDR2 SASEGT. The CDR3 is 10 residues long. The CDR3 sequence is CASSDAGYTF. DNA for the CDR3: TGTGCCAGCAGTGACGCGGGCTACACCTTC.

The chain couples TRBV24-1 to TRBJ2-1; TRBD2 is a possible D gene (5 bases). V lost 1 base, J lost 0 bases, and 18 bases lay in between. Germline assignment: CDR1 KGHDR and CDR2 SFDVKD. The length of the CDR3 is 19 residues. The CDR3 sequence is CATSDFPDRAGRSYNEQFF. In nucleotides, the CDR3 is TGTGCCACCAGTGATTTCCCTGATCGGGCGGGCCGCTCCTACAATGAGCAGTTCTTC.

The J gene is TRBJ2-7, the V gene TRBV7-3; D is perhaps TRBD2 (6 bases). The V gene lost 5 bases and the J gene lost 2 bases, with 19 bases spanning the gap. The germline V gene has CDR1 SGHTA and CDR2 FQGTGA. The CDR3 is 16 amino acids. CDR3 sequence reads: CASSQAGSSEAYEQYF. CDR3 bases: TGTGCCAGCAGCCAAGCTGGGTCTAGCGAGGCCTACGAGCAGTACTTC.

The chain links TRBV7-2 to TRBJ2-4; possible D gene TRBD1, 7 bases. Trimming removed 3 bases from V and 6 bases from J, with 12 bases in between. Germline values: CDR1 SGHTA, CDR2 FQGNSA. CDR3 length: 14 amino acids. In nucleotides, the CDR3 is TGTGCCAGCAGCTTTCAGGGGGGCGGAAACATTCAGTACTTC. This codes for CASSFQGGGNIQYF.

CDR3: CASSREINEKLFF. The CDR3 region has the DNA TGTGCCAGCAGTAGGGAGATTAATGAAAAACTGTTTTTT. The gene calls are TRBV6-4 and TRBJ1-4; D unclear. The CDR3 has 13 amino acids. Germline assignment: CDR1 MRHNA and CDR2 SNTAGT. The germline V and J ends were trimmed by 5 bases and 4 bases, with 8 bases remaining between them.

This rearrangement joins TRBV19 to TRBJ1-6, with 8 bases identical to TRBD1. The V segment lost 4 bases and the J segment 7 bases; nucleotides outside the gene matches: 9. This CDR3 spans 16 amino acids. CDR1 and CDR2 (germline): LNHDA, SQIVND (reference sequence). This chain's CDR3 is CASSTPWTGWNSPLHF. The CDR3 region has the DNA TGTGCCAGTAGTACACCCTGGACAGGGTGGAATTCACCCCTCCACTTT.

The J gene is TRBJ1-1, the V gene TRBV5-3, with D possibly matching TRBD1 (5 bases). TRBV5-3 is reported as an ORF; its role is uncertain. V lost 4 bases and J lost 3, with 16 bases in between. The CDR3 is made up of 15 amino acids. CDR3 DNA: TGTGCCAGAAGCACGTCCGGGGGGAAGTACACTGAAGCTTTCTTT. Protein sequence: CARSTSGGKYTEAFF.

The chain combines TRBV5-1 with TRBJ1-1, with D possibly being TRBD1 (6 bases). This CDR3 is 14 amino acids long. The germline gives CDR1 SGHRS, CDR2 YFSETQ. V shed 4 bases and J shed 1 base, with 11 bases lying between them. The CDR3 DNA reads as TGCGCCAGCAGCGAGGACAGTTCGAACACTGAAGCTTTCTTT. It specifies CASSEDSSNTEAFF.

The chain carries TRBV5-1 and TRBJ2-4, with 8 bases identical to TRBD1. Germline loops: CDR1 SGHRS, CDR2 YFSETQ. This CDR3 is built from 15 residues. V gave up 4 bases and J gave up 7 bases; unmatched junction bases: 10. As DNA, the CDR3 is TGCGCCAGCAGCCCGGACAGGGCGAGTGAGAACATTCAGTACTTC. Translating gives CASSPDRASENIQYF.

This clone was detected only once. The genes are TRBV5-6 and TRBJ2-7; 7 nucleotides match TRBD1. This CDR3 has 15 residues. J gave up 0 bases and V 4 bases, and 7 bases lay outside the gene matches. Germline V gene sequence: CDR1 SGHDT, CDR2 YYEEEE. CDR3 sequence (DNA): TGTGCCAGCAGCATCCGGGACAGCTACTCCTACGAGCAGTACTTC. Its protein is CASSIRDSYSYEQYF.

This clone was seen more than once but under ten times. V usage is TRBV5-5 and J usage is TRBJ2-5; perhaps TRBD1 as D (6 bases). V dropped 5 bases and J dropped 4 bases, with 15 bases sitting between them. The CDR3 has 14 residues. Germline V CDR1 and CDR2: SGHKS, YYEKEE (reference sequence). The CDR3 DNA reads TGTGCCAGCAGTAGACAGGACAAAGGAGAGACCCAGTACTTC. Translation gives CASSRQDKGETQYF.

The V gene is TRBV9, the J gene TRBJ1-2; 9 bases fit TRBD1. The V gene end was trimmed by 4 bases and the J gene end by 7 bases; junction bases not matched to a gene: 8. The germline V gene encodes CDR1 SGDLS and CDR2 YYNGEE. This CDR3 contains 14 residues. The CDR3 loop is CASSPGTGFSGYTF. The CDR3, as DNA: TGTGCCAGCAGCCCCGGGACAGGGTTCTCTGGCTACACCTTC.

The chain carries TRBV30 and TRBJ2-7; D is perhaps TRBD2 (5 bases). Germline assignment: CDR1 GTSNPN and CDR2 SVGIG (reference sequence). Trimming took off 5 bases at V and 2 bases at J, with 13 bases between the two ends. The CDR3 runs to 13 residues. CDR3: CAWERRGTYEQYF. DNA of the CDR3: TGTGCCTGGGAACGGCGAGGGACCTACGAGCAGTACTTC.

The J gene is TRBJ1-2, the V gene TRBV6-5, with D possibly matching TRBD1 (5 bases). Germline lookup yields CDR1 MNHEY and CDR2 SVGAGI. The CDR3 has 12 amino acids. Trimming pared 6 bases from V and 6 bases from J, leaving 11 bases between. In DNA form, the CDR3 reads TGTGCCAGCAGGAAAAAAGGGGATGGCTACACCTTC. This translates into CASRKKGDGYTF.

The chain links TRBV5-1 to TRBJ2-5; 7 bases match TRBD1. This CDR3 spans 15 amino acids. With 6 bases clipped from V and 2 bases from J, the junction kept 10 bases outside the gene matches. The V gene's germline CDR1 is SGHRS and CDR2 YFSETQ. DNA for the CDR3: TGCGCCAGCACCCTAATACCGGGACAGCAAGAGACCCAGTACTTC. Translating gives CASTLIPGQQETQYF. The variable domain in full, with the rest retrieved from reference TRBV5-1 and TRBJ2-5, is KAGVTQTPRYLIKTRGQQVTLSCSPISGHRSVSWYQQTPGQGLQFLFEYFSETQRNKGNFPGRFSGRQFSNSRSEMNVSTLELGDSALYLCASTLIPGQQETQYFGPGTRLLVL.